This T cell receptor (beta chain) was sequenced for a study of blood T cell repertoires in COVID-19. Turning to the study itself: The United States, Italy and Spain supplied acute and convalescent COVID-19 samples. T cells, B-cell-depleted T cells, or PBMCs provided the cDNA or gDNA that served as material.

Authors' processing steps: By means of reference gene primer amplification, nucleated cell counts were estimated. Sequencing was performed with immunoSEQ multiplex PCR; in TCRdb, only in-frame clones are kept and a portion is missing. The D gene and trimming were derived from the DNA, and the V and J assignments and clone size from that table. In the table there are tens of thousands of clones, roughly 80% of which are singletons. Germline V lookup: CDR1 SGHAT, CDR2 FQNNGV. The ends lost 4 bases at V and 4 bases at J; junction bases unmatched: 11. There are 16 residues in the CDR3. The TCR comes from an elderly woman with acute or convalescent COVID-19. The V call is TRBV11-2, the J call TRBJ2-5; 8 positions agree with TRBD2. Material: peripheral blood. The DNA for the CDR3 is TGTGCCAGCAGCTCCCCCTGGACTAGCCAAGGAGAGACCCAGTACTTC. It translates to CASSSPWTSQGETQYF.